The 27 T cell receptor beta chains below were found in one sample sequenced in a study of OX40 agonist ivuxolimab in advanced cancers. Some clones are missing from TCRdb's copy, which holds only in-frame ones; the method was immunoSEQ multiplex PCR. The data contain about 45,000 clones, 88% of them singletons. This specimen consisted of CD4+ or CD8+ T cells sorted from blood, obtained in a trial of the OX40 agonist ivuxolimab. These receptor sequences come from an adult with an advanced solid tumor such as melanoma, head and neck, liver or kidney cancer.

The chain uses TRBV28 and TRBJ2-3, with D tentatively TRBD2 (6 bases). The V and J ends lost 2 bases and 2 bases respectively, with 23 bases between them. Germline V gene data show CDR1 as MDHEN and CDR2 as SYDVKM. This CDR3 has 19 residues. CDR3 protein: CASSLVRRGRSGNTDTQYF. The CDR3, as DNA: TGTGCCAGCAGTTTAGTTCGGAGGGGCCGCTCTGGAAACACAGATACGCAGTATTTT.

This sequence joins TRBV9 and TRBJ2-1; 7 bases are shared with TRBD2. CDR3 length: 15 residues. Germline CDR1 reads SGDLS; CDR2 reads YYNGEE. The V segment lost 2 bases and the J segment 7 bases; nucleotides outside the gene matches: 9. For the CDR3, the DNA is TGTGCCAGCAGCGTGGCGTATGCGGGAGAAAATGAGCAGTTCTTC. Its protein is CASSVAYAGENEQFF.

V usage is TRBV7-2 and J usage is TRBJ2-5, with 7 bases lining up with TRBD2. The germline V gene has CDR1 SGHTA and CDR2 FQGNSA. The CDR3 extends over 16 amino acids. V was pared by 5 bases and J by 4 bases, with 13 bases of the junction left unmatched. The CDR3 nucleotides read TGTGCCAGCAGCCCCGGGGGGTCTCTTACGGGAGAGACCCAGTACTTC. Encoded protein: CASSPGGSLTGETQYF. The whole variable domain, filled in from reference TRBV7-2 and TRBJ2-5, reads GAGVSQSPSNKVTEKGKDVELRCDPISGHTALYWYRQSLGQGLEFLIYFQGNSAPDKSGLPSDRFSAERTGGSVSTLTIQRTQQEDSAVYLCASSPGGSLTGETQYFGPGTRLLVL.

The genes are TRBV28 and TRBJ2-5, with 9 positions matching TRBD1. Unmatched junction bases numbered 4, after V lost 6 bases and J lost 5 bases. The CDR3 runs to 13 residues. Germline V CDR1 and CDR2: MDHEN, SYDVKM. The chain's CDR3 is CASRGQGFETQYF. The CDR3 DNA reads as TGTGCCAGCAGGGGACAGGGTTTTGAGACCCAGTACTTC. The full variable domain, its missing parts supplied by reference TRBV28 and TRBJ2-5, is DVKVTQSSRYLVKRTGEKVFLECVQDMDHENMFWYRQDPGLGLRLIYFSYDVKMKEKGDIPEGYSVSREKKERFSLILESASTNQTSMYLCASRGQGFETQYFGPGTRLLVL.

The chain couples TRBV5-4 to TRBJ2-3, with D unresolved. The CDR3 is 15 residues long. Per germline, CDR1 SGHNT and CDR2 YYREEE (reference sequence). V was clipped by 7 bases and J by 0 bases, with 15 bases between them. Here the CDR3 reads CASHLDPRSTDTQYF. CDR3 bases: TGTGCCAGCCACCTTGACCCACGGAGCACAGATACGCAGTATTTT.

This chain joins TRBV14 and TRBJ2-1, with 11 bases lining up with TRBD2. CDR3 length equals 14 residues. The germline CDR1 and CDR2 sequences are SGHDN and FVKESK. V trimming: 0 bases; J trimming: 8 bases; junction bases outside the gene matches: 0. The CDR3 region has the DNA TGTGCCAGCAGCCAAGAACTAGCGGGGGATGAGCAGTTCTTC. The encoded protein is CASSQELAGDEQFF.

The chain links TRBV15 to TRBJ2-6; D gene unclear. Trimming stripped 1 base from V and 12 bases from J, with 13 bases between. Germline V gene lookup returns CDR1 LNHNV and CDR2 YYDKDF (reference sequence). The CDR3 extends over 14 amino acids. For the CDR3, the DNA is TGTGCCACCAGCAGAGCCCTCGACTCCCGCGTCCTGACTTTC. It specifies CATSRALDSRVLTF.

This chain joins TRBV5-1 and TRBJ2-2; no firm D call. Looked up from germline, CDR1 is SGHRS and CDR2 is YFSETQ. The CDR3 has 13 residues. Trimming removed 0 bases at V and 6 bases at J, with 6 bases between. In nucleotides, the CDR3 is TGCGCCAGCAGCTTGGAGGTCCCCGGGGAGCTGTTTTTT. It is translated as CASSLEVPGELFF.

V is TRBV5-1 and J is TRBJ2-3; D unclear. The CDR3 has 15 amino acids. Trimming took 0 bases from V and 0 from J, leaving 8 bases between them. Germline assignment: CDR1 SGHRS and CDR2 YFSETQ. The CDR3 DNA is TGCGCCAGCAGCTTGGAAGTGGGGAGCACAGATACGCAGTATTTT. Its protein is CASSLEVGSTDTQYF.

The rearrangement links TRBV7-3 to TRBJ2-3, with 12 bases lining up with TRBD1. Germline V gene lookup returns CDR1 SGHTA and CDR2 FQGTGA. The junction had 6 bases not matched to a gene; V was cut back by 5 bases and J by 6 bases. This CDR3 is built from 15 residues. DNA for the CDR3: TGTGCCAGCAGCAGGGACAGGGGGCGCTGGGATACGCAGTATTTT. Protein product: CASSRDRGRWDTQYF. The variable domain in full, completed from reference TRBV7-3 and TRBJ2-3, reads GAGVSQTPSNKVTEKGKYVELRCDPISGHTALYWYRQSLGQGPEFLIYFQGTGAADDSGLPNDRFFAVRPEGSVSTLKIQRTERGDSAVYLCASSRDRGRWDTQYFGPGTRLTVL.

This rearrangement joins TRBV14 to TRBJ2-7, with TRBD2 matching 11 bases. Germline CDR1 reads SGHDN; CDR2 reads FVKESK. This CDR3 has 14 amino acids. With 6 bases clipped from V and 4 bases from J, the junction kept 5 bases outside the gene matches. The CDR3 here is CASSRTSGLYEQYF. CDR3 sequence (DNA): TGTGCCAGCAGTCGGACTAGCGGGCTTTACGAGCAGTACTTC.

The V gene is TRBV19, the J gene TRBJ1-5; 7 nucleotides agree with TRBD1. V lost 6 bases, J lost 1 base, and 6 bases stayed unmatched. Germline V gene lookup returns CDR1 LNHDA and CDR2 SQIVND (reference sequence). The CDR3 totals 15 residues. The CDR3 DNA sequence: TGTGCCAGTAGGATCCAGGGACAGAGCAATCAGCCCCAGCATTTT. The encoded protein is CASRIQGQSNQPQHF.

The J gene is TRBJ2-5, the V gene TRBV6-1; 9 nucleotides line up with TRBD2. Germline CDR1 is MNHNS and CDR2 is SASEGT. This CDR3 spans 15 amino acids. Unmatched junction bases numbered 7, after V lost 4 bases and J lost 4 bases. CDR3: CASSATSGVGETQYF. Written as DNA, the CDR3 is TGTGCCAGCAGTGCGACTAGCGGTGTAGGAGAGACCCAGTACTTC.

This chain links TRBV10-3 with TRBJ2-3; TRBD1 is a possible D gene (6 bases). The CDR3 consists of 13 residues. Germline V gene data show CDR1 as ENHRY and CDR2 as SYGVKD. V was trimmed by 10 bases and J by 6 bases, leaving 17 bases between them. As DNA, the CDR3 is TGTGCCACCCGGTTCAGGGGTATGGATACGCAGTATTTT. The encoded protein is CATRFRGMDTQYF.

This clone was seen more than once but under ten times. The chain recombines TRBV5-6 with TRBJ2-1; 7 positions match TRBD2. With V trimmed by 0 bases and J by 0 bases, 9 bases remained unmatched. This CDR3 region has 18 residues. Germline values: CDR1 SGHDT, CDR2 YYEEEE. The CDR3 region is CASSLAVSGLGSYNEQFF. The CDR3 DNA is TGTGCCAGCAGCTTGGCTGTCTCCGGACTAGGCTCCTACAATGAGCAGTTCTTC.

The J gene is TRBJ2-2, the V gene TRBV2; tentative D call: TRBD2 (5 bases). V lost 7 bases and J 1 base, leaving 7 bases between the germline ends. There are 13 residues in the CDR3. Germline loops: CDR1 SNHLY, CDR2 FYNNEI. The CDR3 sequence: CASKGENTGELFF. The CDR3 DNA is TGTGCCAGCAAGGGAGAGAACACCGGGGAGCTGTTTTTT.

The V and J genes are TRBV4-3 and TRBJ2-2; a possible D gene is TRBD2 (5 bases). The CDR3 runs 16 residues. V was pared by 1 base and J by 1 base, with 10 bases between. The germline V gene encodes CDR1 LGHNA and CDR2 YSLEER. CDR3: CASSQGLGRNTGELFF. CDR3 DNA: TGCGCCAGCAGCCAAGGGTTGGGGAGGAACACCGGGGAGCTGTTTTTT.

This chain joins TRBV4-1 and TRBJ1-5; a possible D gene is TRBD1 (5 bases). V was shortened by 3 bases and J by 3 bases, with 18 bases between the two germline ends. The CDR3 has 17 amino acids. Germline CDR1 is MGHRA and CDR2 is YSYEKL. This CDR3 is CASSQGGDTRINQPQHF. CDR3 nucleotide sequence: TGCGCCAGCAGCCAGGGGGGAGACACTAGGATCAATCAGCCCCAGCATTTT.

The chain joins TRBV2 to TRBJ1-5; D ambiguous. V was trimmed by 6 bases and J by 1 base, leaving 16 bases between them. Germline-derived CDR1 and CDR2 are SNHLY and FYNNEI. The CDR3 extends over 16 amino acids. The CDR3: CASRAGPAWSNQPQHF. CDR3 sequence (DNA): TGTGCCAGCAGGGCCGGGCCCGCATGGAGCAATCAGCCCCAGCATTTT.

The CDR3, as DNA: TGTGCCAGCAGTTCAACAGGGGTGTGGCAGTTCTTC. Translating it yields CASSSTGVWQFF. The gene calls are TRBV28 and TRBJ2-1; the match to TRBD1 covers 7 bases. V lost 4 bases to trimming and J lost 12 bases; unmatched junction nucleotides: 6. The CDR3 spans 12 residues. Per germline, CDR1 MDHEN and CDR2 SYDVKM.

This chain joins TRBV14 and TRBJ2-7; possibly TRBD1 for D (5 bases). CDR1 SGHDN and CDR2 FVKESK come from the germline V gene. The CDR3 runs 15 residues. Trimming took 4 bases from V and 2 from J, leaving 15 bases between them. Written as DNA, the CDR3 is TGTGCCAGCAGCCTTCGGAACAGGCCCCCCTACGAGCAGTACTTC. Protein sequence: CASSLRNRPPYEQYF.

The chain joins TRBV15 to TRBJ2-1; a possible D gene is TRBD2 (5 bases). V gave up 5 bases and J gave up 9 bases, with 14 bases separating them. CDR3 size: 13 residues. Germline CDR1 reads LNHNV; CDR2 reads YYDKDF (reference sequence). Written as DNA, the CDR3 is TGTGCCACCAGCGGCGGGCAGGTCGGTGAGCAGTTCTTC. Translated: CATSGGQVGEQFF.

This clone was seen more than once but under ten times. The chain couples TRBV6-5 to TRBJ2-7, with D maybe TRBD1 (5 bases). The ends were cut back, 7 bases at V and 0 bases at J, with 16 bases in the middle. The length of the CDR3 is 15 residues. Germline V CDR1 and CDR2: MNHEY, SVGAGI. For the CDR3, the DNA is TGTGCCAGCAAACAAGAGGCAGGGCCCTCCTACGAGCAGTACTTC. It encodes CASKQEAGPSYEQYF.

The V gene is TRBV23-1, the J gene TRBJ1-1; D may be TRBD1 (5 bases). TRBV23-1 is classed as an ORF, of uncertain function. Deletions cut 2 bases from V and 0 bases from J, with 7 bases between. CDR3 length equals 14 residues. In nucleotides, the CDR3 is TGCGCCAGCAGTCAAGACAGAATGAACACTGAAGCTTTCTTT. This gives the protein CASSQDRMNTEAFF.

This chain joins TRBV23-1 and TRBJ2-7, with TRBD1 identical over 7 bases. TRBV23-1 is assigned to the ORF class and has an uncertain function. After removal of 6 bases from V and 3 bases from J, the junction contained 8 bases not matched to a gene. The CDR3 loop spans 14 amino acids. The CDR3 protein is CASRTGTERYEQYF. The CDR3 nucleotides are TGCGCCAGCAGAACCGGGACAGAGCGCTACGAGCAGTACTTC.

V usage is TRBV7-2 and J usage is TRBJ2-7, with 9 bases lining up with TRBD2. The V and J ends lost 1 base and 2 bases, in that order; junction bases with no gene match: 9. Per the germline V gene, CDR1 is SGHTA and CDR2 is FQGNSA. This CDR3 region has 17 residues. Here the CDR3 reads CASSLVLGLAGTYEQYF. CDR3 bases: TGTGCCAGCAGCTTAGTACTTGGGCTAGCGGGGACCTACGAGCAGTACTTC.

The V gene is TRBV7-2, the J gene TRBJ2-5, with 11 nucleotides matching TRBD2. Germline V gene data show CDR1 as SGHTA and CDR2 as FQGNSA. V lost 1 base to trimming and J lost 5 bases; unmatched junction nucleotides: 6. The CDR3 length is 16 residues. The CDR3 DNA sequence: TGTGCCAGCAGCTTAGTGGGGACTAGCGGAATGGAGACCCAGTACTTC. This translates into CASSLVGTSGMETQYF.